Each of the 28 T cell receptor beta chains below was sequenced from the same sample in a study of graft-versus-host responses after intestinal transplantation. The authors processed graft tissue to release intraepithelial and lamina propria lymphocytes. Measured with immunoSEQ multiplex PCR; TCRdb has only the in-frame clones, and not every one. The repertoire holds more than 15,000 clones, with 65% to 85% as singletons. Source: ileum tissue, taken roughly 70 weeks after intestinal transplant. Receptors originate from a human patient who received an intestinal transplant, so some T cells may come from the graft donor.

The chain combines TRBV7-3 with TRBJ2-7; a possible D gene is TRBD1 (5 bases). Germline values: CDR1 SGHTA, CDR2 FQGTGA. The CDR3 has 15 residues. With 5 bases removed from V and 4 bases from J, the gap between germline ends came to 18 bases. The CDR3 loop reads CASSPTTATFYEQYF. Written as DNA, the CDR3 is TGTGCCAGCAGCCCCACGACAGCGACCTTTTACGAGCAGTACTTC.

The gene calls are TRBV9 and TRBJ2-3; TRBD2 aligns across 11 bases. J gave up 4 bases and V 3 bases, and 7 bases lay outside the gene matches. The CDR3 length is 16 residues. Germline CDR1 and CDR2: SGDLS and YYNGEE. This CDR3 reads CASSASGTSGPDTQYF. CDR3 bases: TGTGCCAGCAGCGCTTCCGGGACTAGCGGTCCAGATACGCAGTATTTT.

The genes are TRBV28 and TRBJ2-5; 7 nucleotides agree with TRBD1. The J call may be faulty, since TRBJ2-7 better matches the DNA end. The CDR3 extends over 14 amino acids. Per germline, CDR1 MDHEN and CDR2 SYDVKM. CDR3 sequence: CASSPRQGYNEQYF. CDR3 in DNA: TGTGCCAGCAGTCCTCGACAGGGATACAACGAGCAGTACTTC.

This chain uses TRBV5-1 with TRBJ2-1; maybe TRBD2 (6 bases). Germline V gene lookup returns CDR1 SGHRS and CDR2 YFSETQ. The V and J ends lost 3 bases and 5 bases respectively, with 12 bases between them. The CDR3 loop spans 14 amino acids. In DNA form, the CDR3 reads TGCGCCAGCAGCTCTAGCGTCCCAAACAATGAGCAGTTCTTC. Amino acids: CASSSSVPNNEQFF.

The chain has TRBV15 and TRBJ2-1; TRBD1 is a possible D gene (5 bases). V was pared by 1 base and J by 2 bases, with 12 bases between. CDR3 length: 16 amino acids. The germline V gene encodes CDR1 LNHNV and CDR2 YYDKDF (reference sequence). The CDR3 protein is CATSRGAGAAYNEQFF. The CDR3 nucleotides read TGTGCCACCAGCAGAGGGGCTGGGGCCGCCTACAATGAGCAGTTCTTC.

The chain links TRBV29-1 to TRBJ2-2, with TRBD2 identical over 14 bases. CDR1 and CDR2 from the germline V gene are SQVTM and ANQGSEA. The CDR3 sequence is 16 residues long. The V segment lost 3 bases and the J segment 1 base; nucleotides outside the gene matches: 1. The CDR3, as DNA: TGCAGCGTTGAGGGGACTAGCGGGGGGAACACCGGGGAGCTGTTTTTT. The encoded protein is CSVEGTSGGNTGELFF.

In this sample, this clone turned up once. J is TRBJ2-7 and V is TRBV7-4, with TRBD1 identical over 9 bases. The J segment lost 3 bases and the V segment lost 1 base, leaving 10 bases of the junction unmatched. Looked up from germline, CDR1 is SGHVT and CDR2 is SQSDAQ. The CDR3 consists of 17 residues. In DNA, the CDR3 is TGTGCCAGCAGCTTAGAGAGGCTACAGGGGGCTTTCTACGAGCAGTACTTC. Amino acid sequence: CASSLERLQGAFYEQYF.

The chain's CDR3 is CASRQTGGSYEQYF. CDR3 DNA: TGTGCCAGCAGGCAAACAGGGGGGTCCTACGAGCAGTACTTC. The V and J genes are TRBV28 and TRBJ2-7; TRBD1 matches 8 bases. J lost 1 base, V lost 6 bases, and 5 bases had no gene match. The CDR3 is 14 residues long. Germline CDR1 and CDR2: MDHEN and SYDVKM.

V gene TRBV6-6 combines with J gene TRBJ2-1; maybe TRBD2 (6 bases). V lost 5 bases to trimming and J lost 4 bases, with 18 bases between them. The CDR3 covers 16 residues. The germline V gene has CDR1 MNHNY and CDR2 SVGAGI (reference sequence). For the CDR3, the DNA is TGTGCCAGCAGTCGGCCGCAATCCGGGGGATACAATGAGCAGTTCTTC. It translates to CASSRPQSGGYNEQFF.

The chain combines TRBV28 with TRBJ2-7; no reliable D call. This CDR3 spans 12 amino acids. V lost 8 bases and J 0 bases, leaving 8 bases between the germline ends. CDR1 MDHEN and CDR2 SYDVKM come from the germline V gene. CDR3 in amino acids: CASSGYSYEQYF. The DNA of the CDR3 is TGTGCCAGCTCCGGTTACTCCTACGAGCAGTACTTC. The full variable domain, completed using reference TRBV28 and TRBJ2-7, is DVKVTQSSRYLVKRTGEKVFLECVQDMDHENMFWYRQDPGLGLRLIYFSYDVKMKEKGDIPEGYSVSREKKERFSLILESASTNQTSMYLCASSGYSYEQYFGPGTRLTVT.

The gene calls are TRBV5-1 and TRBJ2-3, with D hard to call. V dropped 5 bases and J dropped 4 bases, with 5 bases sitting between them. The CDR3 consists of 11 residues. The germline V gene has CDR1 SGHRS and CDR2 YFSETQ. In nucleotides, the CDR3 is TGCGCCAGCAGAGTAGCAGATACGCAGTATTTT. Its protein product is CASRVADTQYF.

The genes are TRBV6-1 and TRBJ1-5; weak D call: TRBD1 (5 bases). From germline, CDR1 is MNHNS and CDR2 SASEGT. CDR3 length equals 17 residues. V was pared by 3 bases and J by 2 bases, with 17 bases between. CDR3 coding DNA: TGTGCCAGCAGTGAGCCTAACCAGGGATGGGGCAATCAGCCCCAGCATTTT. This encodes CASSEPNQGWGNQPQHF.

V is TRBV11-2 and J is TRBJ2-7; D might be TRBD1 or TRBD2, each matching 5 bases. V was clipped by 5 bases and J by 5 bases, with 7 bases between them. Germline-derived CDR1 and CDR2 are SGHAT and FQNNGV. The CDR3 spans 11 residues. The CDR3 coding sequence is TGTGCCAGCAGCCGGGACGACGAGCAGTACTTC. Protein: CASSRDDEQYF. The variable domain in full, completed from reference TRBV11-2 and TRBJ2-7, reads EAGVAQSPRYKIIEKRQSVAFWCNPISGHATLYWYQQILGQGPKLLIQFQNNGVVDDSQLPKDRFSAERLKGVDSTLKIQPAKLEDSAVYLCASSRDDEQYFGPGTRLTVT.

This clone came up once. V and J are TRBV6-5 and TRBJ1-2, with no clear D. Trimming shortened V by 6 bases and J by 1 base, and 9 bases separated the two germline ends. The CDR3 loop spans 13 amino acids. The germline V gene has CDR1 MNHEY and CDR2 SVGAGI. The CDR3 region has the DNA TGTGCCAGCAGCCCCACAGATAACTATGGCTACACCTTC. Translating gives CASSPTDNYGYTF.

The V gene is TRBV27, the J gene TRBJ1-1; perhaps TRBD1 as D (6 bases). The V end lost 4 bases, the J end lost 4 bases, and 10 bases lay between the germline ends. The CDR3 is 13 amino acids. The germline V gene encodes CDR1 MNHEY and CDR2 SMNVEV (reference sequence). The CDR3 DNA follows: TGTGCCAGCAGTTCACAGGGCGTCACTGAAGCTTTCTTT. Its protein is CASSSQGVTEAFF.

The chain links TRBV7-9 to TRBJ2-7; 7 bases map to TRBD1. The germline CDR1 and CDR2 sequences are SEHNR and FQNEAQ (reference sequence). The length of the CDR3 is 13 residues. The V segment lost 6 bases and the J segment 2 bases; nucleotides outside the gene matches: 4. CDR3 amino acids: CASSRDSTYEQYF. The CDR3, as DNA: TGTGCCAGCAGTCGGGACAGCACCTACGAGCAGTACTTC.

The rearrangement joins TRBV11-2 to TRBJ1-1; 8 nucleotides line up with TRBD1. Germline-derived CDR1 and CDR2 are SGHAT and FQNNGV. This CDR3 region has 12 residues. After removal of 5 bases from V and 6 bases from J, the junction contained 2 bases not matched to a gene. The CDR3 region is CASSGQGPEAFF. CDR3 sequence (DNA): TGTGCCAGCAGCGGACAGGGCCCTGAAGCTTTCTTT. The full variable domain, its missing parts supplied by reference TRBV11-2 and TRBJ1-1, is EAGVAQSPRYKIIEKRQSVAFWCNPISGHATLYWYQQILGQGPKLLIQFQNNGVVDDSQLPKDRFSAERLKGVDSTLKIQPAKLEDSAVYLCASSGQGPEAFFGQGTRLTVV.

The chain has TRBV5-6 and TRBJ2-7; TRBD2 might be the D (5 bases). The V gene's germline CDR1 is SGHDT and CDR2 YYEEEE. The CDR3 is 14 residues long. The V gene lost 4 bases and the J gene lost 2 bases, with 13 bases spanning the gap. CDR3 in DNA: TGTGCCAGCAGCCGGAGGTGGCGGACCTACGAGCAGTACTTC. Its translation: CASSRRWRTYEQYF.

The chain carries TRBV4-1 and TRBJ1-2; D is undetermined. Germline lookup yields CDR1 MGHRA and CDR2 YSYEKL. The CDR3 length is 16 residues. Deletions cut 3 bases from V and 0 bases from J, with 14 bases between. The CDR3 sequence: CASSHDLRASNYGYTF. The CDR3 region has the DNA TGCGCCAGCAGCCACGACCTAAGGGCTTCTAACTATGGCTACACCTTC.

This clone was picked up one time. The chain recombines TRBV5-4 with TRBJ1-5; D is unresolved. The CDR3 sequence is 15 residues long. The V gene's germline CDR1 is SGHNT and CDR2 YYREEE (reference sequence). Trimming stripped 3 bases from V and 8 bases from J, with 18 bases between. As DNA, the CDR3 is TGTGCCAGCAGCTCCGCGCCGGGAGCCGGGGAGCCCCAGCATTTT. It codes for CASSSAPGAGEPQHF.

The chain joins TRBV7-2 to TRBJ2-5, with TRBD2 matching 10 bases. J lost 9 bases, V lost 5 bases, and 18 bases had no gene match. Per germline, CDR1 SGHTA and CDR2 FQGNSA. This CDR3 has 17 residues. In DNA, the CDR3 is TGTGCCAGCAGCCCAGTGGTCCTAGCGGGGGCCCACCGGGCCCAGTACTTC. It encodes CASSPVVLAGAHRAQYF.

The rearrangement joins TRBV7-3 to TRBJ2-2; 9 bases are shared with TRBD1. The germline CDR1 and CDR2 sequences are SGHTA and FQGTGA. Unmatched junction bases numbered 4, after V lost 4 bases and J lost 4 bases. The length of the CDR3 is 15 residues. Here the CDR3 DNA reads TGTGCCAGCAGCTCCTCGACAGGGGGCACCGGGGAGCTGTTTTTT. Its translation is CASSSSTGGTGELFF.

J is TRBJ2-7 and V is TRBV6-1; 9 positions agree with TRBD1. The CDR3 sequence is 14 residues long. Germline CDR1 is MNHNS and CDR2 is SASEGT. J was trimmed by 3 bases and V by 5 bases; bases with no gene match: 5. The CDR3 protein is CASSQGQGFYEQYF. The DNA for the CDR3 is TGTGCCAGCAGTCAGGGACAGGGCTTCTACGAGCAGTACTTC.

This clone was recorded a few times. The rearrangement uses TRBV9 and TRBJ1-1, with D possibly matching TRBD1 (5 bases). V lost 0 bases, J lost 1 base, and 13 bases lay in between. The germline CDR1 and CDR2 sequences are SGDLS and YYNGEE. The CDR3 covers 16 residues. This CDR3 is CASSVGVQGTNTEAFF. In DNA, the CDR3 is TGTGCCAGCAGCGTAGGGGTTCAGGGAACGAACACTGAAGCTTTCTTT.

The chain employs TRBV29-1 and TRBJ2-2, with D possibly being TRBD2 (6 bases). The CDR3 covers 12 residues. CDR1 and CDR2 (germline): SQVTM, ANQGSEA. The ends were cut back, 7 bases at V and 5 bases at J, with 11 bases in the middle. CDR3 region: CSAGAGTGELFF. The CDR3 region has the DNA TGCAGCGCCGGAGCGGGTACCGGGGAGCTGTTTTTT.

V is TRBV5-4 and J is TRBJ2-1; D may be TRBD2 (6 bases). Trimming took off 0 bases at V and 8 bases at J, with 6 bases between the two ends. The CDR3 extends over 12 amino acids. Germline V gene lookup returns CDR1 SGHNT and CDR2 YYREEE (reference sequence). This CDR3 reads CASSLAGDEQFF. In DNA, the CDR3 is TGTGCCAGCAGCTTGGCGGGGGATGAGCAGTTCTTC. Using reference TRBV5-4 and TRBJ2-1 for the parts outside the CDR3, the full variable domain is ETGVTQSPTHLIKTRGQQVTLRCSSQSGHNTVSWYQQALGQGPQFIFQYYREEENGRGNFPPRFSGLQFPNYSSELNVNALELDDSALYLCASSLAGDEQFFGPGTRLTVL.

V usage is TRBV10-3 and J usage is TRBJ2-7; 8 bases match TRBD2. Germline V lookup: CDR1 ENHRY, CDR2 SYGVKD. The CDR3 is 13 residues long. The V segment lost 8 bases and the J segment 3 bases; nucleotides outside the gene matches: 6. CDR3: CAIGTREGYEQYF. The CDR3 region has the DNA TGTGCCATCGGGACCCGGGAGGGCTACGAGCAGTACTTC.

This chain uses TRBV7-8 with TRBJ2-7; 8 bases map to TRBD1. Germline values: CDR1 SGHVS, CDR2 FQNEAQ. The V gene end was trimmed by 3 bases and the J gene end by 2 bases; junction bases not matched to a gene: 0. This CDR3 has 13 amino acids. The CDR3 is CASSLTGAYEQYF. For the CDR3, the DNA is TGTGCCAGCAGCTTGACAGGGGCCTACGAGCAGTACTTC.